This record covers a single TCR beta chain. The antigen this receptor binds is unknown. No much larger clone exists at a distance of one base, and base qualities are not known. The treatment or condition label on this specimen signifies: in vitro stimulation with specific CMV peptide epitopes to enrich CMV-specific T cells. The source of the sample is a study of T cell repertoires in cytomegalovirus infection (dated by TCRdb to the late 2010s). About the full investigation: Alongside well-studied HLA-B-restricted epitopes, the peptide stimulations were aimed at recently identified HLA-C-restricted CMV epitopes, whose presentation resists viral immunomodulation. The HLA type of each donor mattered for the analysis, because public TCR beta signatures pointed to carriage of CMV infection along with the matching HLA type.

What the research found in general, with its limitations: The ex vivo response was dominated by HLA-C-restricted CMV-specific TCR beta clonotypes, and the single most frequent clonotype in two of eight donors was supplied by these HLA-C-restricted clonotypes. In both this cohort and an independent cohort of more than 350 donors, the cumulative frequency of public TCR beta family members distinguished carriers of CMV infection plus the relevant HLA type.

This sample was sequenced with an Illumina HiSeq 1500. TCRdb itself trimmed the public reads at Q25 with fastp, ran MiXCR and retained productive beta chains. Duplicate CDR3 protein sequences are folded into a single record with the most common DNA and genes. The sample records around 500,000 distinct CDR3 sequences, roughly 43% of which are singletons. In total, the top ten clones hold roughly two fifths of the sample. Sequencing was performed on cultured PBMCs, taken from culture after CMV antigen stimulation. The clonotype was recovered from a human donor in good health (CMV status not recorded). Some clones in this sample may be carry-over from other donors' samples.

The CDR3 region has the sequence CASSERVGTEAFF. The sequence in DNA is TGTGCCAGCAGCGAAAGGGTGGGCACTGAAGCTTTCTTT. The sequence links TRBV7-2 to TRBJ1-1, with the D gene uncertain. CDR1 and CDR2 (SGHTA, FQGNSA) derive from the germline V gene. V and J are truncated by 5 bases and 4 bases respectively, leaving an intervening sequence of 11 bases. There are 13 amino acids in the CDR3, from cysteine to phenylalanine inclusive. CDR3 DNA only is kept here, 39 bases in frame from base 1.